This TCR beta chain derives from a study of T and B cells in COVID-19 patients. About the research overall: At median age approximately 30 years, recovered patients were younger than active-infection patients at 67.

Blood genomic DNA input for TRB amplification was about 250-550 ng. TRB rearrangements were amplified by multiplex PCR with BIOMED2 TRB-A/B primers. TCRdb called the multiplex PCR reads again in MiXCR, with one record for every CDR3 protein. The sample holds approximately 3,200 distinct CDR3 sequences; roughly 24% are singletons and the top ten take roughly 25%. Germline assignment: CDR1 DFQATT and CDR2 SNEGSKA (reference sequence). The CDR3 spans 14 residues. The V and J ends lost 3 bases and 9 bases, in that order; junction bases with no gene match: 12. This TCR came from a human donor with active COVID-19. The J gene is TRBJ2-7, the V gene TRBV20-1; 9 bases line up with TRBD2. The sample was blood. CDR3 nucleotide sequence: TGCAGTGCTAGGCCTAGCGGGGAACCCGTCCGGCAGTACTTC. Translated: CSARPSGEPVRQYF.